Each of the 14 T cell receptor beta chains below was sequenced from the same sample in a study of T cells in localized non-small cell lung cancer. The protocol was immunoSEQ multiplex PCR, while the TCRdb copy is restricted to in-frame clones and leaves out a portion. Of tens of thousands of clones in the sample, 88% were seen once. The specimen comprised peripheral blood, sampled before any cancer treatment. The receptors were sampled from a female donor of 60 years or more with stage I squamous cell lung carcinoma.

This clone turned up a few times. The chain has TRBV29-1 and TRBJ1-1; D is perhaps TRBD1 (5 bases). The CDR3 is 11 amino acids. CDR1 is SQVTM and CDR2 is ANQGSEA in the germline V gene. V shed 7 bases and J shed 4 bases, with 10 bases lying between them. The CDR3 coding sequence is TGCAGCGGGGGGGTTGCCACTGAAGCTTTCTTT. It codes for CSGGVATEAFF.

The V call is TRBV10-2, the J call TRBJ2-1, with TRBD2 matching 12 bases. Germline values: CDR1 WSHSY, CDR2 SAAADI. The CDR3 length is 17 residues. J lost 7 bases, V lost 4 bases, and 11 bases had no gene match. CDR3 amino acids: CASSGRLAGEVANEQFF. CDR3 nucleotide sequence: TGCGCCAGCAGTGGCCGACTAGCGGGAGAGGTAGCGAATGAGCAGTTCTTC.

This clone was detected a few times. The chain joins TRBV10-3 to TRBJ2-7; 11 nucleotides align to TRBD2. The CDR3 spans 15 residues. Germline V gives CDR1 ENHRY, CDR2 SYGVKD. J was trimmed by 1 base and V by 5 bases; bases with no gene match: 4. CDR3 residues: CAISLTSGRSYEQYF. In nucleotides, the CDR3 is TGTGCCATCAGTCTAACTAGCGGGAGATCCTACGAGCAGTACTTC.

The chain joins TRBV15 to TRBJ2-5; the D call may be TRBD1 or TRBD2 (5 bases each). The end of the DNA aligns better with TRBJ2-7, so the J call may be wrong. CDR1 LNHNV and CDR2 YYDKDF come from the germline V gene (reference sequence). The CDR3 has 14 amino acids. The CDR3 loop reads CATSRYGASYEQYF. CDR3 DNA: TGTGCCACCAGCAGGTACGGGGCCTCCTACGAGCAGTACTTC.

The CDR3 reads CASSEAWGPYGYTF. The CDR3 DNA is TGTGCCAGCAGTGAAGCCTGGGGCCCGTATGGCTACACCTTC. The V and J genes are TRBV2 and TRBJ1-2; possible D gene TRBD1, 5 bases. V was trimmed by 0 bases and J by 5 bases, leaving 10 bases between them. The CDR3 length is 14 residues. The germline V gene has CDR1 SNHLY and CDR2 FYNNEI.

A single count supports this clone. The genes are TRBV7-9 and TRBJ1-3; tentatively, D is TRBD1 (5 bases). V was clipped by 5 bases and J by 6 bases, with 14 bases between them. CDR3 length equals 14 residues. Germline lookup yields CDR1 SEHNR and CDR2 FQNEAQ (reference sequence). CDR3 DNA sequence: TGTGCCAGCAGCGCCGGGGGGGACTTAAACACCATATATTTT. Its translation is CASSAGGDLNTIYF.

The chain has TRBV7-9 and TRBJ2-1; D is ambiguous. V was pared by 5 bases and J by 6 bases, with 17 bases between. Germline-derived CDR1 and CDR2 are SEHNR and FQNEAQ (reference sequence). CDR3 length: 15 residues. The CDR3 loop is CASSRHGTTINEQFF. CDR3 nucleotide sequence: TGTGCCAGCAGCCGACACGGAACCACTATCAATGAGCAGTTCTTC.

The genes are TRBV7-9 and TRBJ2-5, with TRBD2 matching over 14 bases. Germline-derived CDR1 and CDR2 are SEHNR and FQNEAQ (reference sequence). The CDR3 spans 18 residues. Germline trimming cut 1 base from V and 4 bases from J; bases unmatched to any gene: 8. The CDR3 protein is CASSLGRLAGGTGETQYF. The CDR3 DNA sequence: TGTGCCAGCAGCTTAGGGAGACTAGCGGGAGGGACTGGAGAGACCCAGTACTTC. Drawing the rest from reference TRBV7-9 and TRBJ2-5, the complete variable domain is DTGVSQNPRHKITKRGQNVTFRCDPISEHNRLYWYRQTLGQGPEFLTYFQNEAQLEKSRLLSDRFSAERPKGSFSTLEIQRTEQGDSAMYLCASSLGRLAGGTGETQYFGPGTRLLVL.

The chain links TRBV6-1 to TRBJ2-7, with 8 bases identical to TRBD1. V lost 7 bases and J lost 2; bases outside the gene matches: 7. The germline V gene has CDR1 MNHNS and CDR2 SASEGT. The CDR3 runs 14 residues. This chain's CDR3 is CASTGNRGAYEQYF. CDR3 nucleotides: TGTGCCAGCACGGGAAACAGGGGGGCCTACGAGCAGTACTTC.

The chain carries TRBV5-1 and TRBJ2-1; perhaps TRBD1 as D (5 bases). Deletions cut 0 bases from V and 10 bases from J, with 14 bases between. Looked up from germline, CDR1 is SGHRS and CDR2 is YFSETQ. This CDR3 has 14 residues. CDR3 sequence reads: CASSLGVGAMEQFF. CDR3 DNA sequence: TGCGCCAGCAGCTTGGGGGTAGGGGCCATGGAGCAGTTCTTC.

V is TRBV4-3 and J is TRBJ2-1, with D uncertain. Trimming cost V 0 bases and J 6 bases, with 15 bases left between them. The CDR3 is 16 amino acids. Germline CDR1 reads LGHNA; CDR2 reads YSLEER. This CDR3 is CASSQDAIGFGNEQFF. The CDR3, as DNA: TGCGCCAGCAGCCAAGATGCTATTGGGTTTGGCAATGAGCAGTTCTTC.

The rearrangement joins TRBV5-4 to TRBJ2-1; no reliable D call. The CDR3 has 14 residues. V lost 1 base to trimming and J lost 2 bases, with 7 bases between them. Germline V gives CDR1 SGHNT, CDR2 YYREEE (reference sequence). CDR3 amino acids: CASSLKLAYNEQFF. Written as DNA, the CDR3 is TGTGCCAGCAGCTTGAAGCTGGCCTACAATGAGCAGTTCTTC.

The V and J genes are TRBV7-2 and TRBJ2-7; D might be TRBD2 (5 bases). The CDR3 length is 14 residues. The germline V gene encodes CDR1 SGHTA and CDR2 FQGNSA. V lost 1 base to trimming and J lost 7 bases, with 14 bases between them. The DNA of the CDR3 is TGTGCCAGCAGCTTAGGAGGGAGTTTGTGGGAGCAGTACTTC. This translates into CASSLGGSLWEQYF.

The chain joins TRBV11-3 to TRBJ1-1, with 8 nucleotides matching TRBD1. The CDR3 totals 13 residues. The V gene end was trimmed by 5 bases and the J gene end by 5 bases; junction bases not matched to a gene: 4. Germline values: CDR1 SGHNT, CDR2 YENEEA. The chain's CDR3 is CASSAHRGTEAFF. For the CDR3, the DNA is TGTGCCAGCAGCGCACACAGGGGGACTGAAGCTTTCTTT.